The T cell receptor beta chain described here comes from a study of blood T cell repertoires in COVID-19 (dated by TCRdb to between 2020 and 2021). For context, the study as a whole: Samples from collaborators originated in the United States, Italy and Spain and spanned both the acute and convalescent phases of COVID-19. The material from the prospective study consisted of cDNA or gDNA derived from T cells, B-cell-depleted T cells, or PBMCs. The dataset comprised deeply sampled blood TCRbeta repertoires from subjects exposed to, actively infected with, or recovered from COVID-19. The repertoires were released in a freely available public database meant as a resource for research on the immune response to SARS-CoV-2. Samples were obtained from the ongoing ImmuneRACE study (first 160 participants) and from some 1,200 subjects provided by 6 global collaborators. The sample metadata nearly always contained a de-identified subject ID, COVID-19 status, age in years and sex. Where HLA class I and class II types were available, the types were taken from metadata supplied by the sample provider, not from assay-based typing. Here is what the overall study found, with its caveats: How much clinical and demographic metadata was included differed by source and by participant, and the metadata was provided uncurated.

About this clone: Its antigen is not yet known. Nothing much larger sits one base from this clone, and base qualities are not available.

Reading from cysteine to phenylalanine, the CDR3 counts 16 amino acids. The entry retains the CDR3 DNA only, 48 bases that are in frame from base 1. According to the germline V gene, CDR1 reads ENHRY and CDR2 reads SYGVKD. Trimming accounts for 7 bases at V and 4 bases at J, while the number of junction bases matched to no gene is 9. TCRbeta CDR3 regions were amplified from genomic DNA by means of the immunoSEQ Assay, a bias-controlled multiplex PCR. Concerning the study's data processing: The number of nucleated cells in each sample was estimated by amplification of reference gene primers within the assay. To quantify the absolute abundance of each unique TCRbeta CDR3 rearrangement, sequence reads were collapsed and filtered. For each sample, productive Simpson clonality was calculated as the square root of Simpson's diversity index across productive rearrangements. TCRdb stores this immuneACCESS table with in-frame sequences only. Part of the clones is absent; in the studies checked, under half of the shortfall reflects unresolved V genes, and no reason is known for the rest. V and J calls and clone size are copied from that table; D and trimming were computed from the DNA. For this sample there are about 270,000 clones; 86% appear just once. The ten largest clones add up to over 8% of the sample.

Whole blood was collected in K2EDTA tubes by collaborating institutions according to the institutions' own protocols. Collaborator samples were shipped for TCRbeta analysis as frozen whole blood, isolated PBMCs, or DNA extracted from either sample type. The sequenced material came from peripheral blood. The chain is encoded by TRBV10-3 joined to TRBJ2-2; TRBD2 matches 10 bases in the middle. The clonotype was recovered from a man between 35 and 55 years old with active or convalescent COVID-19. This receptor carries the CDR3 CAITPRLAGGTGELFF. The DNA is as follows: TGTGCCATCACCCCACGACTAGCGGGTGGCACCGGGGAGCTGTTTTTT.